The rows below give T cell receptor beta chains drawn from one sample of a study of siplizumab effects on memory and regulatory T cells. This table comes from immunoSEQ multiplex PCR, and its TCRdb copy is limited to in-frame clones, with some not included. The table lists some 100,000 clones, roughly 94% of them singletons, with roughly 1.3% in the top ten. Material for sequencing was non-Treg CD4+ T cells sorted from blood. These receptors were collected from a human donor in good health. Both conserved end residues are part of each CDR3. The order of the fields is D gene, clone size, V gene, J gene, CDR3 DNA, CDR3 protein. A D gene is named only where the DNA matches it firmly. Clone size is given for some rows only: seen once, a few or many times, or a class if the clone is expanded.

.	.	TRBV7-9	TRBJ2-1	TGTGCCAGCAGCTTAGTGGGGACTCCTACTTATGAGCAGTTCTTC	CASSLVGTPTYEQFF
TRBD1	.	TRBV19	TRBJ1-1	TGTGCCAGTATTGGGCAGGGGGGCACTGAAGCTTTCTTT	CASIGQGGTEAFF
.	.	TRBV25-1	TRBJ1-2	TGTGCCAGCAGTGAATTGGGAAGGGAAAATGGCTACACCTTC	CASSELGRENGYTF
TRBD1	.	TRBV7-9	TRBJ2-2	TGTGCCAGCAGCTTAGCGGAAATCGGGACAGGGGGCACCGGGGAGCTGTTTTTT	CASSLAEIGTGGTGELFF
.	.	TRBV18	TRBJ1-1	TGTGCCAGCTCACCTGATTCGGACATGAACACTGAAGCTTTCTTT	CASSPDSDMNTEAFF
.	.	TRBV4-1	TRBJ1-5	TGCGCCAGCAGCTTCGACAGGAGTAGCAATCAGCCCCAGCATTTT	CASSFDRSSNQPQHF
.	.	TRBV7-3	TRBJ2-2	TGTGCCAGCAGCTTATTTGGCGGTTCCGGGGAGCTGTTTTTT	CASSLFGGSGELFF
.	.	TRBV6-6	TRBJ1-1	TGTGCCAGCAGAGGGGGGCCCCTCAACACTGAAGCTTTCTTT	CASRGGPLNTEAFF
.	once	TRBV30	TRBJ2-4	TGTGCCTGGAGTGTACTTGGCTCCGTAGCCAAAAACATTCAGTACTTC	CAWSVLGSVAKNIQYF
TRBD1	.	TRBV11-2	TRBJ1-4	TGTGCCAGCAGCATGACAGGGTGGGGAGGTAATGAAAAACTGTTTTTT	CASSMTGWGGNEKLFF
.	.	TRBV27	TRBJ2-7	TGTGCCAGCAGCCTCAAGATTTCCTACGAGCAGTACTTC	CASSLKISYEQYF
.	.	TRBV5-1	TRBJ1-1	TGCGCCAGCAGCTCTTCCAACCCTGAGGCGGCTTTCTTT	CASSSSNPEAAFF
.	.	TRBV11-2	TRBJ1-2	TGTGCCAGCAGCTTAACAGCTAACTATGGCTACACCTTC	CASSLTANYGYTF
.	.	TRBV6-1	TRBJ1-5	TGTGCCAGCAACCCTCTCCGGGATCAGCCCCAGCATTTT	CASNPLRDQPQHF
.	.	TRBV7-2	TRBJ2-2	TGTGCCAGCAGCTTTTCTGGGAGCACCGGGGAGCTGTTTTTT	CASSFSGSTGELFF
.	.	TRBV6-1	TRBJ1-5	TGTGCCAGCAGGGGGCAGCGAGATCAGCCCCAGCATTTT	CASRGQRDQPQHF
.	.	TRBV5-1	TRBJ2-5	TGCGCCAGCCCTTCGATAGTACAAGAGACCCAGTACTTC	CASPSIVQETQYF